These T cell receptor beta chains were read from a single sample in a study of shared clonotypes between healthy human individuals. Generated by immunoSEQ multiplex PCR, the TCRdb table keeps only in-frame clones and is missing some. The sample holds over a million clones, approximately 78% seen once. The sample comprised memory CD4+ T cells from PBMCs. These receptors were collected from a man younger than 35 in good health. Some clones in this sample may be carry-over from other donors' samples. Each CDR3 is given with its conserved first and last residue. The order of the fields is clone size, J gene, V gene, D gene, CDR3 protein, CDR3 DNA. D genes are given only for firm matches. Clone sizes are given selectively: once, few, many, or a class where the clone is expanded.

size: NA
J: TRBJ2-3
V: TRBV5-1
D: NA
CDR3: CASSDGSSFADTQYF
DNA: TGCGCCAGCAGTGACGGGAGTAGCTTTGCAGATACGCAGTATTTT

size: many
J: TRBJ2-1
V: TRBV7-9
D: NA
CDR3: CASSPIFRDTNANEQFF
DNA: TGTGCCAGCAGTCCGATTTTCCGGGACACCAACGCCAATGAGCAGTTCTTC

size: few
J: TRBJ1-2
V: TRBV5-1
D: TRBD1
CDR3: CASSLRQGSYTF
DNA: TGCGCCAGCAGCCTCAGACAGGGGAGCTACACCTTC

size: NA
J: TRBJ2-4
V: TRBV6-9
D: NA
CDR3: CASREWGIQYF
DNA: TGTGCCAGCAGAGAGTGGGGCATTCAGTACTTC

size: once
J: TRBJ2-7
V: TRBV6-6
D: TRBD2
CDR3: CASSSGLPPYEQYF
DNA: TGTGCCAGCAGCTCGGGACTACCTCCCTACGAGCAGTACTTC

size: NA
J: TRBJ2-5
V: TRBV6-5
D: NA
CDR3: CASREQGKETQYF
DNA: TGTGCCAGCAGGGAACAGGGAAAAGAGACCCAGTACTTC

size: NA
J: TRBJ2-7
V: TRBV7-8
D: NA
CDR3: CASSSAPQGPYEQYF
DNA: TGTGCCAGCAGCTCGGCTCCACAGGGACCCTACGAGCAGTACTTC

size: NA
J: TRBJ1-3
V: TRBV2
D: NA
CDR3: CASSAGMGGNTIYF
DNA: TGTGCCAGCAGCGCAGGGATGGGTGGAAACACCATATATTTT

size: NA
J: TRBJ2-7
V: TRBV5-1
D: NA
CDR3: CASSLDLRQGPSYEQYF
DNA: TGCGCCAGCAGCTTGGACTTACGGCAGGGTCCTTCCTACGAGCAGTACTTC

size: few
J: TRBJ2-2
V: TRBV9
D: NA
CDR3: CASSVAPGWVAGELFF
DNA: TGTGCCAGCAGCGTAGCCCCAGGGTGGGTGGCCGGGGAGCTGTTTTTT

size: NA
J: TRBJ2-7
V: TRBV10-2
D: NA
CDR3: CASSGLSGDSLNYEQYF
DNA: TGCGCCAGCAGTGGATTAAGTGGGGACTCTTTGAACTACGAGCAGTACTTC

size: few
J: TRBJ2-5
V: TRBV2
D: TRBD2
CDR3: CASSVGLADSETQYF
DNA: TGTGCCAGCAGTGTGGGACTAGCCGATTCGGAGACCCAGTACTTC

size: NA
J: TRBJ2-3
V: TRBV11-2
D: NA
CDR3: CASSKFAGSTDTQYF
DNA: TGTGCCAGCAGCAAATTTGCGGGAAGCACAGATACGCAGTATTTT

size: NA
J: TRBJ2-2
V: TRBV4-3
D: NA
CDR3: CASSQDNWDRDHTGELFF
DNA: TGCGCCAGCAGCCAGGACAACTGGGACCGGGACCACACCGGGGAGCTGTTTTTT

size: NA
J: TRBJ2-5
V: TRBV6-6
D: TRBD1
CDR3: CASRSKTGGAGQTQYF
DNA: TGTGCCAGCCGATCGAAGACAGGGGGCGCGGGGCAGACCCAGTACTTC

size: NA
J: TRBJ1-3
V: TRBV28
D: TRBD1
CDR3: CASGRGFSRNTIYF
DNA: TGTGCCAGTGGCAGGGGGTTTAGTAGAAACACCATATATTTT

size: NA
J: TRBJ1-5
V: TRBV16
D: TRBD1
CDR3: CASSHSGQGRHQPQHF
DNA: TGTGCCAGCAGCCATTCCGGACAGGGGAGGCATCAGCCCCAGCATTTT

size: NA
J: TRBJ2-2
V: TRBV28
D: NA
CDR3: CASSPVERNTGELFF
DNA: TGTGCCAGCAGCCCCGTTGAGCGGAACACCGGGGAGCTGTTTTTT

size: few
J: TRBJ2-3
V: TRBV6-1
D: NA
CDR3: CASSPGPASTDTQYF
DNA: TGTGCCAGCAGTCCCGGGCCAGCTAGCACAGATACGCAGTATTTT

size: NA
J: TRBJ1-3
V: TRBV6-1
D: NA
CDR3: CASSGGRSSGNTIYF
DNA: TGTGCCAGCAGTGGTGGCAGAAGTTCTGGAAACACCATATATTTT

size: NA
J: TRBJ2-5
V: TRBV19
D: NA
CDR3: CASSKDRQETQYF
DNA: TGTGCCAGTAGTAAAGACAGACAAGAGACCCAGTACTTC

size: few
J: TRBJ2-3
V: TRBV29-1
D: NA
CDR3: CSVGPNSGITDTQYF
DNA: TGCAGCGTTGGCCCCAATTCGGGAATCACAGATACGCAGTATTTT

size: NA
J: TRBJ2-7
V: TRBV28
D: NA
CDR3: CASSFQGGSYEQYF
DNA: TGTGCCAGCAGTTTTCAAGGCGGATCCTACGAGCAGTACTTC

size: NA
J: TRBJ1-2
V: TRBV27
D: TRBD1
CDR3: CASRKGQGGGYGYTF
DNA: TGTGCCAGCAGAAAGGGACAGGGGGGTGGCTATGGCTACACCTTC

size: NA
J: TRBJ2-7
V: TRBV28
D: NA
CDR3: CASTREGDEQYF
DNA: TGTGCCAGCACTCGTGAAGGGGACGAGCAGTACTTC

size: NA
J: TRBJ2-1
V: TRBV7-9
D: NA
CDR3: CASSLEGVGDNEQFF
DNA: TGTGCCAGCAGCTTAGAAGGGGTGGGGGACAATGAGCAGTTCTTC